A single sample gave rise to the 21 T cell receptor beta chains below, sequenced in a study of CD8 T cells in ankylosing spondylitis. Whole-study findings and limits: Ankylosing spondylitis blood appeared to be characterized by a TCR beta motif of 8 or 9 highly homologous variants.

Their specific antigens are unknown. TCRdb itself ran the 5' RACE reads through MiXCR, one entry per CDR3 protein. Counted here are 700,000 to 850,000 distinct CDR3 sequences, around 11% occurring once; the ten biggest clones make up under 0.6%. Sample: blood, either unsorted or a sorted T cell fraction (not recorded which). Receptors originate from a male donor with ankylosing spondylitis.

This clonotype came up many times. The chain has TRBV20-1 and TRBJ2-1; TRBD2 aligns across 10 bases. This CDR3 is built from 15 residues. J gave up 4 bases and V 5 bases, and 8 bases lay outside the gene matches. CDR1 and CDR2 from the germline V gene are DFQATT and SNEGSKA (reference sequence). The CDR3 DNA follows: TGCAGTGCTCTAAGTCTAGCGGGGGAATACAATGAGCAGTTCTTC. Its translation is CSALSLAGEYNEQFF.

This clonotype has a handful of counts. The chain recombines TRBV4-2 with TRBJ1-1; 12 bases line up with TRBD1. The J segment lost 6 bases and the V segment lost 1 base, leaving 3 bases of the junction unmatched. This CDR3 spans 15 amino acids. Germline-derived CDR1 and CDR2 are LGHNA and YNFKEQ. The CDR3 region is CASSQGGTGGPEAFF. In nucleotides, the CDR3 is TGTGCCAGCAGCCAAGGAGGGACAGGGGGCCCTGAAGCTTTCTTT.

This sequence joins TRBV12-3 or TRBV12-4 and TRBJ2-2; D unresolved. CDR3 length: 14 residues. Trimming pared 7 bases from V and 2 bases from J, leaving 11 bases between. The CDR3 here is CASKFGVNTGELFF. CDR3 sequence (DNA): TGTGCCAGCAAGTTTGGAGTTAACACCGGGGAGCTGTTTTTT.

This clonotype showed up just a few times. V gene TRBV28 combines with J gene TRBJ2-7; D is perhaps TRBD1 (6 bases). Germline V lookup: CDR1 MDHEN, CDR2 SYDVKM. The CDR3 spans 14 residues. Trimming shortened V by 2 bases and J by 3 bases, and 11 bases separated the two germline ends. The CDR3, as DNA: TGTGCCAGCAGTTTACCAGGGGTTGGCTACGAGCAGTACTTC. Translated, it gives CASSLPGVGYEQYF.

This clonotype came up a few times. This chain links TRBV7-2 with TRBJ1-4; 9 bases are shared with TRBD1. Germline V gene lookup returns CDR1 SGHTA and CDR2 FQGNSA. This CDR3 comprises 14 residues. V gave up 3 bases and J gave up 7 bases; unmatched junction bases: 3. The CDR3 protein is CASSFDRGSEKLFF. The CDR3 region has the DNA TGTGCCAGCAGCTTCGACAGGGGGAGTGAAAAACTGTTTTTT.

The chain links TRBV27 to TRBJ2-7; 14 nucleotides line up with TRBD2. This CDR3 has 15 amino acids. CDR1 MNHEY and CDR2 SMNVEV come from the germline V gene (reference sequence). The V and J ends lost 2 bases and 5 bases, in that order; junction bases with no gene match: 2. The CDR3 loop is CASSLRGLAGDEQYF. In nucleotides, the CDR3 is TGTGCCAGCAGTTTAAGGGGACTAGCGGGAGACGAGCAGTACTTC.

This clonotype was counted between two and nine times. The genes are TRBV20-1 and TRBJ2-7; the match to TRBD2 covers 7 bases. This CDR3 has 12 residues. Trimming cost V 6 bases and J 6 bases; bases outside gene matches: 8. In germline, CDR1 is DFQATT, CDR2 SNEGSKA (reference sequence). CDR3 loop: CSARPASGEQYF. The CDR3 nucleotides read TGCAGTGCGAGGCCCGCTAGCGGCGAGCAGTACTTC.

The chain recombines TRBV6-2 or TRBV6-3 with TRBJ1-1; 9 positions match TRBD1. The CDR3 extends over 20 amino acids. The J segment lost 4 bases and the V segment lost 4 bases, leaving 22 bases of the junction unmatched. Germline values: CDR1 MNHEY, CDR2 SVGEGT. The CDR3 loop reads CASSSRSLGQGRGRSTEAFF. The CDR3 coding sequence is TGTGCCAGCAGTTCCCGTTCGTTGGGACAGGGAAGAGGAAGGTCCACTGAAGCTTTCTTT.

This clonotype was counted a few times. The chain combines TRBV6-1 with TRBJ2-4; D is perhaps TRBD1 (6 bases). The V end was cut by 10 bases, the J end by 1 base, with 17 bases between. Germline CDR1 MNHNS, CDR2 SASEGT. The CDR3 has 15 residues. CDR3 residues: CATLQGPMAKNIQYF. The DNA for the CDR3 is TGTGCCACCCTGCAGGGGCCTATGGCCAAAAACATTCAGTACTTC.

The chain combines TRBV18 with TRBJ1-1; tentatively, D is TRBD1 (6 bases). Looked up from germline, CDR1 is KGHSH and CDR2 is LQKENI. Between the trimmed V and J ends, which lost 6 bases and 0 bases, there was a span of 14 bases. This CDR3 is 15 amino acids long. CDR3 sequence reads: CASSPTRDMNTEAFF. The CDR3 DNA sequence: TGTGCCAGCTCGCCAACCCGGGACATGAACACTGAAGCTTTCTTT.

The J gene is TRBJ2-7, the V gene TRBV18; D is possibly TRBD1 or TRBD2 (5 bases each). In germline, CDR1 is KGHSH, CDR2 LQKENI. The CDR3 consists of 18 residues. V was shortened by 2 bases and J by 0 bases, with 20 bases between the two germline ends. The CDR3 region is CASSPNAGTIWFSYEQYF. The CDR3 DNA sequence: TGTGCCAGCTCACCAAATGCCGGGACGATCTGGTTCTCCTACGAGCAGTACTTC.

This clonotype has just a few counts. The chain is built from TRBV12-3 or TRBV12-4 and TRBJ2-7; maybe TRBD2 (7 bases). V was clipped by 1 base and J by 0 bases, with 13 bases between them. This CDR3 has 16 amino acids. The CDR3, as DNA: TGTGCCAGCAGTTTAGGGGAGGGGGGCTTCTCCTACGAGCAGTACTTC. The encoded protein is CASSLGEGGFSYEQYF.

This clonotype has a count of ten or more. The V call is TRBV5-1, the J call TRBJ1-2, with TRBD1 as a possible D gene (5 bases). V lost 6 bases to trimming and J lost 6 bases, with 15 bases between them. The germline CDR1 and CDR2 sequences are SGHRS and YFSETQ. The CDR3 totals 13 residues. The CDR3 DNA sequence: TGCGCCAGCACCCCCCGCCCAGGGAATGGCTACACCTTC. This sequence encodes CASTPRPGNGYTF. Looking up the rest from reference TRBV5-1 and TRBJ1-2 gives the full variable domain: KAGVTQTPRYLIKTRGQQVTLSCSPISGHRSVSWYQQTPGQGLQFLFEYFSETQRNKGNFPGRFSGRQFSNSRSEMNVSTLELGDSALYLCASTPRPGNGYTFGSGTRLTVV.

This clonotype was picked up many times. V gene TRBV4-3 combines with J gene TRBJ2-7, with a tentative D call TRBD1 (5 bases). This CDR3 has 13 amino acids. V shed 5 bases and J shed 2 bases, with 10 bases lying between them. Per the germline V gene, CDR1 is LGHNA and CDR2 is YSLEER. The CDR3 sequence: CASSLTVPYEQYF. The CDR3 nucleotides are TGCGCCAGCAGCTTGACAGTCCCCTACGAGCAGTACTTC.

This clonotype appeared a few times. The genes are TRBV11-2 and TRBJ1-2, with D unresolved. The CDR3 has 18 residues. V shed 1 base and J shed 4 bases, with 22 bases lying between them. The germline V gene encodes CDR1 SGHAT and CDR2 FQNNGV. CDR3 bases: TGTGCCAGCAGCTTAGTCACTCCTTCACGGGTCTCCTTCTATGGCTACACCTTC. Protein sequence: CASSLVTPSRVSFYGYTF.

This clonotype was observed at least ten times. The rearrangement joins TRBV29-1 to TRBJ2-5; 7 bases line up with TRBD2. Germline V gene sequence: CDR1 SQVTM, CDR2 ANQGSEA. The CDR3 runs to 14 residues. V gave up 4 bases and J gave up 0 bases; unmatched junction bases: 5. Here the CDR3 reads CSVGQGGYQETQYF. The CDR3 DNA is TGCAGCGTTGGGCAGGGAGGGTACCAAGAGACCCAGTACTTC.

This clonotype was recorded a few times. The chain uses TRBV20-1 and TRBJ1-6; D not certain. Germline CDR1 reads DFQATT; CDR2 reads SNEGSKA (reference sequence). The CDR3 has 14 residues. Trimming removed 1 base at V and 9 bases at J, with 13 bases between. The CDR3 nucleotides read TGCAGTGCTAGAGCCCCGACGTGGACTTCACCCCTCCACTTT. The encoded protein is CSARAPTWTSPLHF.

This clonotype was observed a handful of times. V and J are TRBV20-1 and TRBJ2-7; TRBD2 aligns across 12 bases. The V gene's germline CDR1 is DFQATT and CDR2 SNEGSKA (reference sequence). V shed 0 bases, J shed 5 bases, and the junction held 11 bases outside the gene matches. The CDR3 has 17 amino acids. This CDR3 reads CSARDRLAGVSGNEQYF. The CDR3, as DNA: TGCAGTGCTAGAGATCGACTAGCGGGGGTCAGCGGGAACGAGCAGTACTTC.

This clonotype is a singleton in its sample. This chain uses TRBV7-2 with TRBJ2-1; a possible D gene is TRBD1 (5 bases). Germline V gives CDR1 SGHTA, CDR2 FQGNSA. CDR3 length: 14 residues. Trimming took off 1 base at V and 5 bases at J, with 9 bases between the two ends. The CDR3 region has the DNA TGTGCCAGCAGCTTAGTAGCAGGGAACAATGAGCAGTTCTTC. Translation gives CASSLVAGNNEQFF.

In its sample, this clonotype was seen a few times. The chain employs TRBV6-5 and TRBJ1-6; D not certain. The germline V gene encodes CDR1 MNHEY and CDR2 SVGAGI. The CDR3 extends over 16 amino acids. Trimming shortened V by 1 base and J by 6 bases, and 13 bases separated the two germline ends. This CDR3 reads CASSYYSSGSNSPLHF. For the CDR3, the DNA is TGTGCCAGCAGTTACTATTCCAGCGGCAGTAATTCACCCCTCCACTTT.

The chain recombines TRBV4-1 with TRBJ2-2, with 8 bases fitting TRBD1. This CDR3 is 12 amino acids long. V lost 10 bases to trimming and J lost 7 bases; unmatched junction nucleotides: 5. CDR1 and CDR2 (germline): MGHRA, YSYEKL. The CDR3 sequence: CATAGGRGELFF. The CDR3, as DNA: TGCGCCACTGCAGGGGGCCGCGGGGAGCTGTTTTTT.